Presented here are 23 T cell receptor beta chains from one specimen sequenced in a study of blood T cell repertoires in COVID-19. Profiling relied on immunoSEQ multiplex PCR, and the TCRdb table lists in-frame clones only, not all of them. Altogether approximately 150,000 clones are present, approximately 88% being singletons, with the ten largest covering around 2.2%. Sequenced: peripheral blood. These TCRs come from a man in his 70s with acute or convalescent COVID-19.

The gene calls are TRBV7-2 and TRBJ2-5; a possible D gene is TRBD2 (6 bases). CDR3 length equals 17 residues. Germline-derived CDR1 and CDR2 are SGHTA and FQGNSA. Trimming removed 3 bases at V and 2 bases at J, with 19 bases between. In DNA, the CDR3 is TGTGCCAGCAGCTTTACGGGTTACGGGAGCGGGCAAGAGACCCAGTACTTC. This gives the protein CASSFTGYGSGQETQYF.

This chain joins TRBV10-2 and TRBJ2-2; 8 nucleotides line up with TRBD1. Trimming cost V 7 bases and J 0 bases; bases outside gene matches: 7. The CDR3 covers 16 residues. Germline V gives CDR1 WSHSY, CDR2 SAAADI. The CDR3 DNA sequence: TGCGCCAGCAATCGGGACAGGTTAACGAACACCGGGGAGCTGTTTTTT. It specifies CASNRDRLTNTGELFF.

V gene TRBV10-2 combines with J gene TRBJ1-5; no firm D call. The CDR3 loop spans 13 amino acids. In germline, CDR1 is WSHSY, CDR2 SAAADI. The V gene lost 6 bases and the J gene lost 0 bases, with 6 bases spanning the gap. CDR3 amino acids: CASSDTSNQPQHF. CDR3 DNA: TGCGCCAGCAGCGACACTAGCAATCAGCCCCAGCATTTT.

The rearrangement links TRBV18 to TRBJ2-3; 8 nucleotides agree with TRBD2. Germline loops: CDR1 KGHSH, CDR2 LQKENI. Unmatched junction bases numbered 7, after V lost 5 bases and J lost 0 bases. The CDR3 runs 16 residues. For the CDR3, the DNA is TGTGCCAGCTCATCAGGGGTAGCGGGAAGCACAGATACGCAGTATTTT. It is translated as CASSSGVAGSTDTQYF.

CDR3 protein: CASSRTGSGGAAREQFF. The DNA for the CDR3 is TGTGCCAGCAGCCGGACCGGGAGCGGGGGGGCGGCTCGTGAGCAGTTCTTC. V usage is TRBV7-2 and J usage is TRBJ2-1; 10 bases are a match to TRBD2. The trim removed 5 bases at V and 9 bases at J, leaving 16 bases unmatched. This CDR3 has 17 residues. CDR1 and CDR2 from the germline V gene are SGHTA and FQGNSA.

The chain uses TRBV11-1 and TRBJ2-7, with TRBD2 identical over 7 bases. Germline V CDR1 and CDR2: SGHAT, FQDESV (reference sequence). The CDR3 has 13 residues. V dropped 3 bases and J dropped 6; count of bases not matched to a gene: 5. CDR3 coding DNA: TGTGCCAGCAGCTTTGCGGGAGAACCCGAGCAGTACTTC. Protein sequence: CASSFAGEPEQYF.

This sequence joins TRBV7-2 and TRBJ1-1; D is ambiguous. Germline CDR1 and CDR2: SGHTA and FQGNSA. V was shortened by 3 bases and J by 2 bases, with 13 bases between the two germline ends. CDR3 length: 15 amino acids. The CDR3 DNA reads as TGTGCCAGCAGCTTCTCCACGGGAGTTAACACTGAAGCTTTCTTT. It translates to CASSFSTGVNTEAFF.

In its sample, this clone was seen once. DNA for the CDR3: TGTGCCATCAGTGAGGGGGTAGCGGGGGGAGAGACCCAGTACTTC. Translation: CAISEGVAGGETQYF. The rearrangement links TRBV10-3 to TRBJ2-5; TRBD2 matches 10 bases. Germline CDR1 is ENHRY and CDR2 is SYGVKD. The V gene end was trimmed by 2 bases and the J gene end by 4 bases; junction bases not matched to a gene: 4. CDR3 length: 15 amino acids.

The chain recombines TRBV2 with TRBJ1-4; TRBD1 might be the D (5 bases). CDR1 is SNHLY and CDR2 is FYNNEI in the germline V gene. The CDR3 has 17 residues. Trimming removed 6 bases at V and 1 base at J, with 18 bases between. CDR3 coding DNA: TGTGCCAGCAGGCCAGGGTTGGTTTGGGGAACTAATGAAAAACTGTTTTTT. Its translation is CASRPGLVWGTNEKLFF.

The sample holds one count of this clone. V usage is TRBV4-1 and J usage is TRBJ1-6; D gene uncertain. The CDR3 is made up of 13 amino acids. Trimming took off 9 bases at V and 5 bases at J, with 11 bases between the two ends. Per the germline V gene, CDR1 is MGHRA and CDR2 is YSYEKL. This chain's CDR3 is CARGREDNSPLHF. The CDR3 DNA follows: TGCGCCAGGGGGAGGGAGGATAATTCACCCCTCCACTTT.

This clone was seen a handful of times. CDR3 in DNA: TGTGCCAGCAGTGAATCCGGTACAGCGGGGACCGGGGAGCTGTTTTTT. This encodes CASSESGTAGTGELFF. V and J are TRBV25-1 and TRBJ2-2, with 7 bases that match TRBD2. Germline-derived CDR1 and CDR2 are MGHDK and SYGVNS. The CDR3 sequence is 16 residues long. V trimming: 1 base; J trimming: 5 bases; junction bases outside the gene matches: 7.

The rearrangement links TRBV28 to TRBJ2-7, with D tentatively TRBD1 (6 bases). With 6 bases removed from V and 3 bases from J, the gap between germline ends came to 15 bases. The CDR3 spans 14 residues. From germline, CDR1 is MDHEN and CDR2 SYDVKM. CDR3 loop: CASSHGTKFYEQYF. Here the CDR3 DNA reads TGTGCCAGCAGCCACGGGACAAAGTTCTACGAGCAGTACTTC.

As DNA, the CDR3 is TGTGCCAGCAGTAGTGGGACTATTCCCCTCCAGCCCCAGCATTTT. Its translation: CASSSGTIPLQPQHF. The rearrangement uses TRBV2 and TRBJ1-5; D is perhaps TRBD1 (5 bases). Trimming removed 5 bases at V and 7 bases at J, with 18 bases between. Germline V gene sequence: CDR1 SNHLY, CDR2 FYNNEI. The CDR3 spans 15 residues.

CDR3 nucleotides: TGTGCCAGCAGGACTCAGGGGGCGCGAGAGCAGTACTTC. It encodes CASRTQGAREQYF. This rearrangement joins TRBV28 to TRBJ2-7, with 8 bases that match TRBD1. CDR3 length: 13 amino acids. The germline V gene encodes CDR1 MDHEN and CDR2 SYDVKM. The V segment lost 6 bases and the J segment 7 bases; nucleotides outside the gene matches: 8.

V gene TRBV5-1 combines with J gene TRBJ2-1, with D perhaps matching TRBD1 (6 bases). The V and J ends lost 1 base and 8 bases respectively, with 10 bases between them. CDR1 is SGHRS, CDR2 YFSETQ, per germline. The CDR3 length is 13 residues. CDR3 protein: CASSLMGHDEQFF. The CDR3 bases are TGCGCCAGCAGCTTGATGGGACACGATGAGCAGTTCTTC.

This chain connects TRBV24-1 to TRBJ2-1, with D unresolved. The CDR3 spans 13 residues. V was shortened by 2 bases and J by 2 bases, with 3 bases between the two germline ends. The germline CDR1 and CDR2 sequences are KGHDR and SFDVKD. The CDR3 here is CATSDSTYNEQFF. The CDR3 DNA reads TGTGCCACCAGTGATTCCACCTACAATGAGCAGTTCTTC.

This chain joins TRBV6-5 and TRBJ2-2, with TRBD1 identical over 8 bases. The germline V gene has CDR1 MNHEY and CDR2 SVGAGI. This CDR3 is built from 14 residues. Trimming took 6 bases from V and 7 from J; bases not matched to a gene: 7. CDR3 in DNA: TGTGCCAGCAGGGGACAGGTATCGGGCGGGGAGCTGTTTTTT. Translation gives CASRGQVSGGELFF.

The chain joins TRBV5-1 to TRBJ2-3; D perhaps matches TRBD2 (6 bases). Per germline, CDR1 SGHRS and CDR2 YFSETQ. This CDR3 has 16 amino acids. Trimming removed 7 bases from V and 2 bases from J, with 20 bases in between. The CDR3, as DNA: TGCGCCAGCCGCGGAGGGCTACTCGAAAACACAGATACGCAGTATTTT. This codes for CASRGGLLENTDTQYF.

This clone was detected ten times or more. The chain uses TRBV11-2 and TRBJ2-1; maybe TRBD1 (5 bases). CDR3 length equals 13 residues. Germline CDR1 reads SGHAT; CDR2 reads FQNNGV. V shed 6 bases and J shed 3 bases, with 9 bases lying between them. The chain's CDR3 is CASRQVSYNEQFF. In DNA form, the CDR3 reads TGTGCCAGCAGACAGGTTAGCTACAATGAGCAGTTCTTC.

The chain uses TRBV7-9 and TRBJ2-3; TRBD1 matches at 8 bases. The CDR3 totals 15 residues. Germline lookup yields CDR1 SEHNR and CDR2 FQNEAQ (reference sequence). Trimming cost V 5 bases and J 5 bases; bases outside gene matches: 9. DNA of the CDR3: TGTGCCAGCAGCCCTGGACAGGGAGGAAGAGATACGCAGTATTTT. Protein sequence: CASSPGQGGRDTQYF. Filled out from reference TRBV7-9 and TRBJ2-3, the complete variable domain reads DTGVSQNPRHKITKRGQNVTFRCDPISEHNRLYWYRQTLGQGPEFLTYFQNEAQLEKSRLLSDRFSAERPKGSFSTLEIQRTEQGDSAMYLCASSPGQGGRDTQYFGPGTRLTVL.

The gene calls are TRBV7-9 and TRBJ2-3, with D tentatively TRBD1 (6 bases). Germline loops: CDR1 SEHNR, CDR2 FQNEAQ (reference sequence). Trimming left V 2 bases short and J 8 bases short, with 11 bases between. There are 13 residues in the CDR3. CDR3 nucleotide sequence: TGTGCCAGCAGCTTATCAGGGGAGCGTACGCAGTATTTT. Protein product: CASSLSGERTQYF.

The rearrangement joins TRBV6-6 to TRBJ2-2, with 9 bases fitting TRBD1. V gave up 6 bases and J gave up 5 bases; unmatched junction bases: 4. The germline gives CDR1 MNHNY, CDR2 SVGAGI (reference sequence). The CDR3 extends over 14 amino acids. The CDR3 spells CASRKTGGTGELFF. The CDR3 nucleotides read TGTGCCAGCAGGAAGACAGGGGGGACCGGGGAGCTGTTTTTT.

V gene TRBV12-3 or TRBV12-4 combines with J gene TRBJ1-1; the D is unclear. V was pared by 6 bases and J by 2 bases, with 4 bases between. The CDR3 sequence is 11 residues long. The CDR3: CASSRNTEAFF. The DNA for the CDR3 is TGTGCCAGCAGCAGAAACACTGAAGCTTTCTTT.